A selection of T cell receptor beta chains follows, all from one sample in a study of T cell responses to AZD1222 COVID-19 vaccine. TCRdb's table, derived via immunoSEQ multiplex PCR, lists solely in-frame clones and lacks some. Here the sample spans around 100,000 clones, about nine tenths being singletons. Sample: peripheral blood, taken on day 0 of AZD1222 vaccination. These receptors were obtained from an adult in good health. Both conserved end residues are part of each CDR3. The order of the fields is V gene, clone size, D gene, J gene, CDR3 protein, CDR3 DNA. The D gene is left open where the match is weak. Only part of the rows carry a size: once, few, many, or a class if the clone is expanded.

>TRBV6-1|few|-|TRBJ1-5
CASSEFGRLNNQPQHF
TGTGCCAGCAGTGAATTCGGCCGCTTAAACAATCAGCCCCAGCATTTT
>TRBV4-1|-|TRBD1|TRBJ2-7
CASSQGPGQGNYEQYF
TGCGCCAGCAGCCAAGGGCCAGGACAGGGGAACTACGAGCAGTACTTC
>TRBV11-2|-|-|TRBJ1-4
CASSWGGTRSNEKLFF
TGTGCCAGCAGCTGGGGGGGGACACGTTCTAATGAAAAACTGTTTTTT
>TRBV28|-|TRBD1|TRBJ1-6
CASTPGQGGSPLHF
TGTGCCAGCACGCCAGGACAGGGGGGATCACCCCTCCACTTT
>TRBV7-5|-|-|TRBJ2-3
CARSSDWGLNDEADTQYF
TGTGCCAGAAGCTCTGACTGGGGGCTAAACGATGAGGCAGATACGCAGTATTTT
>TRBV27|-|-|TRBJ2-5
CASSRSYPPGETQYF
TGTGCCTCCTCCCGGAGCTACCCACCGGGGGAGACCCAGTACTTC
>TRBV12-3/TRBV12-4|-|-|TRBJ2-3
CASSLGLSPDF
TGTGCCAGCAGTTTAGGTTTGTCCCCAGATTTT
>TRBV7-3|-|-|TRBJ2-2
CASSYKPSTGELFF
TGTGCCAGCAGCTATAAGCCGAGCACCGGGGAGCTGTTTTTT
>TRBV11-2|-|TRBD2|TRBJ2-1
CASSGTSGKNNEQFF
TGTGCCAGCAGCGGGACTAGCGGGAAAAACAATGAGCAGTTCTTC
>TRBV4-2|few|TRBD2|TRBJ2-7
CASSREGLAEEQYF
TGTGCCAGCAGCCGAGAGGGACTAGCGGAGGAGCAGTACTTC
>TRBV9|few|-|TRBJ2-1
CASSVGSTGSYNEQFF
TGTGCCAGCAGCGTAGGATCAACAGGCTCCTACAATGAGCAGTTCTTC
>TRBV19|-|-|TRBJ1-4
CASSMSGRGEKLFF
TGTGCCAGTAGTATGTCCGGAAGGGGTGAAAAACTGTTTTTT
>TRBV10-2|-|-|TRBJ2-7
CASTEVASYEQYF
TGCGCCAGCACTGAGGTAGCGTCCTACGAGCAGTACTTC
>TRBV28|-|-|TRBJ1-2
CASSLTLHGGYGYTF
TGTGCCAGCAGTTTAACCCTTCATGGGGGCTATGGCTACACCTTC
>TRBV28|-|-|TRBJ1-3
CASSLMGGVNIYF
TGTGCCAGCAGTTTGATGGGAGGGGTAAACATATATTTT
>TRBV5-8|-|-|TRBJ1-3
CASSFDSINTIYF
TGTGCCAGCAGCTTTGACAGTATAAACACCATATATTTT
>TRBV6-5|few|-|TRBJ1-4
CASSYGGRPNEKLFF
TGTGCCAGCAGTTACGGGGGGCGCCCTAATGAAAAACTGTTTTTT
>TRBV18|-|TRBD1|TRBJ1-6
CASSLGGQGDSPLHF
TGTGCCAGCTCGCTAGGAGGACAGGGAGATTCACCCCTCCACTTT
>TRBV7-2|-|-|TRBJ2-5
CASSAYQETQYF
TGTGCCAGCAGCGCGTACCAAGAGACCCAGTACTTC
>TRBV11-3|-|TRBD1|TRBJ2-7
CASSIPGQENYEQYF
TGTGCCAGCAGCATCCCGGGACAGGAAAACTACGAGCAGTACTTC
>TRBV6-5|-|-|TRBJ1-4
CASRLGKSEKLFF
TGTGCCAGCAGATTAGGGAAGAGTGAAAAACTGTTTTTT
>TRBV13|-|-|TRBJ2-6
CATQGGGANVLTF
TGTGCCACGCAGGGCGGTGGGGCCAACGTCCTGACTTTC
>TRBV19|-|-|TRBJ1-2
CASSSGRRYGYTF
TGTGCCAGTAGTTCGGGACGGCGCTATGGCTACACCTTC
>TRBV30|-|-|TRBJ2-1
CAWSRGAHSEQFF
TGTGCCTGGAGTCGGGGGGCGCATAGTGAGCAGTTCTTC
>TRBV24-1|-|-|TRBJ1-5
CATSDIGSNQPQHF
TGTGCCACCAGTGATATTGGGTCTAATCAGCCCCAGCATTTT
>TRBV3-1/TRBV3-2|-|-|TRBJ2-1
CASSRRGSRAVYNEQFF
TGTGCCAGCAGCCGTAGAGGTTCGAGGGCCGTCTACAATGAGCAGTTCTTC
>TRBV15|-|-|TRBJ2-6
CATSREGRAVAANVLTF
TGTGCCACCAGCAGAGAAGGCAGGGCCGTAGCGGCCAACGTCCTGACTTTC
>TRBV3-1/TRBV3-2|-|TRBD2|TRBJ2-7
CASSPFPGLAFEQYF
TGTGCCAGCAGCCCGTTTCCGGGACTAGCGTTCGAGCAGTACTTC
>TRBV11-3|-|-|TRBJ2-1
CASSLDHGNEQFF
TGTGCCAGCAGCTTAGATCACGGCAATGAGCAGTTCTTC